The 7 T cell receptor beta chains below come from one sample, sequenced in a study of cytotoxic CD8 clonotypes in ibrutinib-treated CLL. The data were produced by immunoSEQ multiplex PCR, yet TCRdb's version contains in-frame clones alone and is incomplete. The sample contains just over 200,000 clones, approximately 79% of which appear only once. Sequenced here: PBMCs, sampled after 12 months of ibrutinib treatment. These receptor sequences come from a human donor with chronic lymphocytic leukemia.

The chain is built from TRBV19 and TRBJ1-5; 8 nucleotides agree with TRBD1. Trimming removed 5 bases from V and 5 bases from J; junction bases left unmatched: 5. The CDR3 has 14 amino acids. Germline V CDR1 and CDR2: LNHDA, SQIVND (reference sequence). The DNA for the CDR3 is TGTGCCAGTAGTTCAAACAGGGGGTATCAGCCCCAGCATTTT. Amino acids: CASSSNRGYQPQHF.

The V call is TRBV5-3, the J call TRBJ2-3; 7 bases are a match to TRBD2. TRBV5-3 is an ORF; its function is uncertain. CDR3 length equals 17 residues. The V segment lost 4 bases and the J segment 3 bases; nucleotides outside the gene matches: 14. CDR3 sequence: CARSRLLPPRGTDTQYF. CDR3 sequence (DNA): TGTGCCAGAAGCCGTCTCCTGCCCCCGCGGGGGACAGATACGCAGTATTTT.

The chain links TRBV10-1 to TRBJ2-1; a possible D gene is TRBD1 (6 bases). CDR1 is WNHNN, CDR2 SYGVQD, per germline (reference sequence). The CDR3 sequence is 16 residues long. Trimming stripped 2 bases from V and 8 bases from J, with 19 bases between. CDR3: CASSEGPTGIDHEQFF. CDR3 DNA: TGCGCCAGCAGTGAGGGCCCGACAGGAATCGATCATGAGCAGTTCTTC.

V gene TRBV6-1 combines with J gene TRBJ2-7, with D perhaps TRBD1 (6 bases). The germline V gene encodes CDR1 MNHNS and CDR2 SASEGT. CDR3 length: 15 residues. Trimming stripped 3 bases from V and 2 bases from J, with 14 bases between. The chain's CDR3 is CASSEVTGPTYEQYF. CDR3 in DNA: TGTGCCAGCAGTGAGGTGACAGGACCGACCTACGAGCAGTACTTC.

CDR3 nucleotide sequence: TGTGCCAGCAGTACTGGGGTCGGGAGAGAGGACACCGGGGAGCTGTTTTTT. Encoded protein: CASSTGVGREDTGELFF. The gene calls are TRBV28 and TRBJ2-2, with D maybe TRBD2 (6 bases). V gave up 5 bases and J gave up 3 bases, with 19 bases separating them. This CDR3 region has 17 residues. Germline-derived CDR1 and CDR2 are MDHEN and SYDVKM.

This clone was observed a few times. The rearrangement joins TRBV30 to TRBJ1-1; no definite D call. The germline V gene has CDR1 GTSNPN and CDR2 SVGIG (reference sequence). The CDR3 is made up of 13 amino acids. Trimming shortened V by 0 bases and J by 10 bases, and 15 bases separated the two germline ends. The CDR3 coding sequence is TGTGCCTGGAGTGTAAATGGGCCTGAAGGAGCTTTCTTT. This translates into CAWSVNGPEGAFF.

This clone appeared once. This sequence joins TRBV7-2 and TRBJ1-4, with no clear D. Trimming cost V 6 bases and J 5 bases, with 10 bases left between them. From germline, CDR1 is SGHTA and CDR2 FQGNSA. The CDR3 is 13 residues long. The DNA of the CDR3 is TGTGCCAGCAGGACACCTGGGAATGAAAAACTGTTTTTT. This codes for CASRTPGNEKLFF.